The 14 T cell receptor beta chains below come from one sample, sequenced in a study of cytomegalovirus exposure and HLA in healthy donors. The PCR used 60 Vbeta and 13 Jbeta primers. Repertoires were generated with immunoSEQ multiplex PCR, while TCRdb's copy carries only in-frame clones and drops some. The sample consists of approximately 180,000 clones, approximately 85% of them appearing once. Sequencing was performed on PBMCs. These receptors originate from a man aged 18-30 years in good health and CMV-seronegative.

J is TRBJ2-7 and V is TRBV19, with D possibly TRBD2 on 5 matching bases. CDR1 LNHDA and CDR2 SQIVND come from the germline V gene (reference sequence). Trimming shortened V by 5 bases and J by 6 bases, and 14 bases separated the two germline ends. The CDR3 runs to 13 residues. The CDR3 here is CASSPAGVSEQYF. The CDR3 DNA reads as TGTGCCAGTAGTCCTGCCGGGGTTTCCGAGCAGTACTTC.

The chain couples TRBV7-6 to TRBJ1-2; 8 bases fit TRBD1. The CDR3 loop spans 14 amino acids. The V gene end was trimmed by 3 bases and the J gene end by 6 bases; junction bases not matched to a gene: 6. Germline CDR1 SGHVS, CDR2 FNYEAQ. The CDR3 DNA reads TGTGCCAGCAGCTTGCAGGGGGCGCTTGATGGCTACACCTTC. Translated, it gives CASSLQGALDGYTF.

The chain recombines TRBV10-3 with TRBJ1-1; 7 nucleotides agree with TRBD1. The junction had 7 bases not matched to a gene; V was cut back by 6 bases and J by 6 bases. Per germline, CDR1 ENHRY and CDR2 SYGVKD. This CDR3 region has 13 residues. The CDR3 DNA follows: TGTGCCATCAGAGACAGGGAGATCTCTGAAGCTTTCTTT. Its translation is CAIRDREISEAFF.

The rearrangement uses TRBV9 and TRBJ1-1; the D gene is possibly TRBD1 (5 bases). The V gene's germline CDR1 is SGDLS and CDR2 YYNGEE. The germline V and J ends were trimmed by 3 bases and 1 base, with 10 bases remaining between them. CDR3 size: 14 residues. Here the CDR3 DNA reads TGTGCCAGCAGCGCGCAGGGCCAGAACACTGAAGCTTTCTTT. It specifies CASSAQGQNTEAFF.

This rearrangement joins TRBV2 to TRBJ2-1, with D perhaps TRBD2 (5 bases). The V end was cut by 8 bases, the J end by 2 bases, with 16 bases between. Germline V gives CDR1 SNHLY, CDR2 FYNNEI. This CDR3 contains 15 residues. CDR3 region: CASLERDPPYNEQFF. The CDR3 DNA follows: TGTGCCAGCCTTGAACGGGATCCACCCTACAATGAGCAGTTCTTC.

The sample holds one count of this clone. V gene TRBV25-1 combines with J gene TRBJ2-1; TRBD2 agrees at 10 bases. The CDR3 has 14 amino acids. The germline V gene has CDR1 MGHDK and CDR2 SYGVNS. V shed 1 base and J 16 bases; nucleotides not matched to a gene: 10. Here the CDR3 reads CASSESTLAGGAFF. CDR3 nucleotides: TGTGCCAGCAGTGAATCGACCTTAGCGGGGGGAGCCTTCTTC.

This sequence joins TRBV5-4 and TRBJ2-1; 12 bases map to TRBD2. V was pared by 5 bases and J by 0 bases, with 9 bases of the junction left unmatched. The CDR3 consists of 18 residues. The V gene's germline CDR1 is SGHNT and CDR2 YYREEE (reference sequence). CDR3 in DNA: TGTGCCAGCAGGCCGACTAGCGGGGGTCCGAGCTCCTACAATGAGCAGTTCTTC. This gives the protein CASRPTSGGPSSYNEQFF.

V gene TRBV10-3 combines with J gene TRBJ2-2, with 11 bases that match TRBD2. J lost 4 bases, V lost 8 bases, and 3 bases had no gene match. CDR1 is ENHRY, CDR2 SYGVKD, per germline. The CDR3 contains 14 residues. DNA of the CDR3: TGTGCCATCTTAGCGGGAGGGGTCACCGGGGAGCTGTTTTTT. It specifies CAILAGGVTGELFF.

The gene calls are TRBV5-5 and TRBJ2-2; 8 bases fit TRBD1. Germline CDR1 SGHKS, CDR2 YYEKEE (reference sequence). This CDR3 region has 15 residues. The V and J ends lost 3 bases and 7 bases, in that order; junction bases with no gene match: 8. Written as DNA, the CDR3 is TGTGCCAGCAGCTCCGGGACAGGTACGAGCGGGGAGCTGTTTTTT. Protein: CASSSGTGTSGELFF.

The chain uses TRBV6-5 and TRBJ1-4; TRBD1 aligns across 7 bases. The J segment lost 5 bases and the V segment lost 6 bases, leaving 3 bases of the junction unmatched. Germline values: CDR1 MNHEY, CDR2 SVGAGI. The CDR3 sequence is 13 residues long. The CDR3 DNA reads TGTGCCAGCAGGGGACAGAGCAATGAAAAACTGTTTTTT. Amino acid sequence: CASRGQSNEKLFF.

This chain connects TRBV19 to TRBJ2-2, with 10 bases matching TRBD1. From germline, CDR1 is LNHDA and CDR2 SQIVND (reference sequence). V lost 4 bases and J lost 6; bases outside the gene matches: 5. There are 15 residues in the CDR3. The CDR3 DNA reads as TGTGCCAGTAGTAAAGGACAGGGGGGGCCCGGGGAGCTGTTTTTT. It encodes CASSKGQGGPGELFF.

This rearrangement joins TRBV27 to TRBJ2-1; TRBD2 aligns across 11 bases. Per germline, CDR1 MNHEY and CDR2 SMNVEV (reference sequence). J lost 4 bases, V lost 6 bases, and 5 bases had no gene match. This CDR3 has 15 residues. In nucleotides, the CDR3 is TGTGCCAGCAGACCTCTAGCGGGAGGTTACAATGAGCAGTTCTTC. This sequence encodes CASRPLAGGYNEQFF.

Comments on this clone: An end of the junction does not agree with germline; a read error may underlie this. The rearrangement uses TRBV11-2 and TRBJ2-1; the D is unclear. Germline CDR1 reads SGHAT; CDR2 reads FQNNGV. The CDR3 loop spans 12 amino acids. The CDR3 protein is CASTLLLSEQFF. The CDR3 nucleotides are TGTGCCAGCACCTTACTCCTTAGTGAGCAGTTCTTC. Complete variable domain (other parts from reference TRBV11-2 and TRBJ2-1): EAGVAQSPRYKIIEKRQSVAFWCNPISGHATLYWYQQILGQGPKLLIQFQNNGVVDDSQLPKDRFSAERLKGVDSTLKIQPAKLEDSAVYLCASTLLLSEQFFGPGTRLTVL.

This chain links TRBV28 with TRBJ2-7; 10 bases agree with TRBD2. The germline gives CDR1 MDHEN, CDR2 SYDVKM. The CDR3 runs to 16 residues. V dropped 3 bases and J dropped 2; count of bases not matched to a gene: 7. As DNA, the CDR3 is TGTGCCAGCAGTTTCGGCTCTAGCGGGAGCCCCTACGAGCAGTACTTC. Translation: CASSFGSSGSPYEQYF.